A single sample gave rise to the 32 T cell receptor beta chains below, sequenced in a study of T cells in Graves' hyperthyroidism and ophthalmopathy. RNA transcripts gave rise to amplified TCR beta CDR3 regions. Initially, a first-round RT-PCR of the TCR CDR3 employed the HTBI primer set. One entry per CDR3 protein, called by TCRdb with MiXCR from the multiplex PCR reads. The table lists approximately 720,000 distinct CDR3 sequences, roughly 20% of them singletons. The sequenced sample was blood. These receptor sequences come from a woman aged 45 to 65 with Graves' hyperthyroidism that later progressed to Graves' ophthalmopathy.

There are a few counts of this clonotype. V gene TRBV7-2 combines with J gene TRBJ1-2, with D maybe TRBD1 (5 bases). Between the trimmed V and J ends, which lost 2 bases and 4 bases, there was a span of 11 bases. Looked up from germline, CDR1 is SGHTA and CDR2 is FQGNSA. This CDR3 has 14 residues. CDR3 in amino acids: CASSLNRQGYGYTF. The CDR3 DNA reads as TGTGCCAGCAGCTTAAATCGGCAGGGCTATGGCTACACCTTC.

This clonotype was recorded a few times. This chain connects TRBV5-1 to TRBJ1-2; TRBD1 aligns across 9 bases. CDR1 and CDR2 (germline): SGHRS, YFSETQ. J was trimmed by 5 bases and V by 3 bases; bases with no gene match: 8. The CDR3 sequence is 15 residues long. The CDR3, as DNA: TGCGCCAGCAGCTCCATGGGACAGGGCTTGTATGGCTACACCTTC. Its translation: CASSSMGQGLYGYTF.

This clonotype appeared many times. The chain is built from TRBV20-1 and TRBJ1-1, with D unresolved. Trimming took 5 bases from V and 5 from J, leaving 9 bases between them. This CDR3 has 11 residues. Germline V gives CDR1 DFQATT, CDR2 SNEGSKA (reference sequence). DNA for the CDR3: TGCAGTGCTCCCGGGTTTACTGAAGCTTTCTTT. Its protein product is CSAPGFTEAFF.

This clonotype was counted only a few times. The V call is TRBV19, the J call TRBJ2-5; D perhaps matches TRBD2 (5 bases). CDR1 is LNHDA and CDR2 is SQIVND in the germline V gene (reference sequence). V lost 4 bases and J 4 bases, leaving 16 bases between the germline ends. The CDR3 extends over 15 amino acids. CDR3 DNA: TGTGCCAGTAGTACCCACGGGATTTCGGTAGAGACCCAGTACTTC. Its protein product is CASSTHGISVETQYF. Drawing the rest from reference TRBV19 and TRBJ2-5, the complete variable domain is DGGITQSPKYLFRKEGQNVTLSCEQNLNHDAMYWYRQDPGQGLRLIYYSQIVNDFQKGDIAEGYSVSREKKESFPLTVTSAQKNPTAFYLCASSTHGISVETQYFGPGTRLLVL.

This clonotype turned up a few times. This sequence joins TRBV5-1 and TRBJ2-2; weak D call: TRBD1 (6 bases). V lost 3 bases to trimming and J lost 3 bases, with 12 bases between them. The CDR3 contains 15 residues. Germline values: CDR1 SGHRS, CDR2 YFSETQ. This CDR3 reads CASSYGSGDTGELFF. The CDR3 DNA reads TGCGCCAGCAGCTACGGCTCAGGGGACACCGGGGAGCTGTTTTTT.

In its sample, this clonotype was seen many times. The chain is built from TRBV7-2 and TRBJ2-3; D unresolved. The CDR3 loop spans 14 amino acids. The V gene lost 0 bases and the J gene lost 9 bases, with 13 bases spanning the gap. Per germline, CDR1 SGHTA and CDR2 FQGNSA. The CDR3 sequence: CASSLALLIHTQYF. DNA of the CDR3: TGTGCCAGCAGCTTAGCGCTCTTGATTCACACGCAGTATTTT.

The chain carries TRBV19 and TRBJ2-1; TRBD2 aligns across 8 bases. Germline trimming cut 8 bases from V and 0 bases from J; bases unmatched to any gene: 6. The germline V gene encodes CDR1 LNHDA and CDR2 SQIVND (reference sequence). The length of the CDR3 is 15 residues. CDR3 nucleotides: TGTGCCAGTCGGGGGGGCGGATTCTCCTACAATGAGCAGTTCTTC. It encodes CASRGGGFSYNEQFF.

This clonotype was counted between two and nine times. The CDR3 sequence is CASSYVGRGYTF. The DNA for the CDR3 is TGTGCCAGCAGTTACGTGGGCCGGGGCTACACCTTC. The J gene is TRBJ1-2, the V gene TRBV6-1, with D uncertain. V dropped 5 bases and J dropped 8 bases, with 12 bases sitting between them. Germline V gives CDR1 MNHNS, CDR2 SASEGT. CDR3 length: 12 residues.

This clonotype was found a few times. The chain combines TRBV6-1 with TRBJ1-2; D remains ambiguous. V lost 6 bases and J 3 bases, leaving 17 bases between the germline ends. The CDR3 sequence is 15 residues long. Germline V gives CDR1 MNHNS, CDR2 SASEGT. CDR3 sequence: CASSSLLGRDYGYTF. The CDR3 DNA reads TGTGCCAGCAGCTCCCTCTTGGGGAGGGACTATGGCTACACCTTC.

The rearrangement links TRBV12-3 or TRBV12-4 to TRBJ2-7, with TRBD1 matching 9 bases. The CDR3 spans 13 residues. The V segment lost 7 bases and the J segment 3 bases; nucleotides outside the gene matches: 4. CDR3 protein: CASTATGGYEQYF. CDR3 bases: TGTGCCAGCACCGCGACAGGGGGCTACGAGCAGTACTTC.

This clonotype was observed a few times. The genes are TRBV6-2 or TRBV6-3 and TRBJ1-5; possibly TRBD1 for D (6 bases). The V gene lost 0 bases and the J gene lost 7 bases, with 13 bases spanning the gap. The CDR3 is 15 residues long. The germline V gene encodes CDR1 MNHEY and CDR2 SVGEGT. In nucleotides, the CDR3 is TGTGCCAGCAGTTACTCATGGGGGCTTGGACAGCCCCAGCATTTT. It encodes CASSYSWGLGQPQHF.

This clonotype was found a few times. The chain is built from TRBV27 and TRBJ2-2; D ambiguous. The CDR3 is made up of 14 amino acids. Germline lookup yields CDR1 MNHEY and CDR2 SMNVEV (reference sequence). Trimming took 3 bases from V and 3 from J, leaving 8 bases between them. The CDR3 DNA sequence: TGTGCCAGCAGTTTCTCCGCCTACACCGGGGAGCTGTTTTTT. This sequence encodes CASSFSAYTGELFF.

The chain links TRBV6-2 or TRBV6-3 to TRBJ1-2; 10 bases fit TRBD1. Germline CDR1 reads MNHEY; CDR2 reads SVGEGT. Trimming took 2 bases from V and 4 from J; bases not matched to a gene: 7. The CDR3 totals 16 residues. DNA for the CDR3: TGTGCCAGCAGTTACGATCCGGGACAGGGGTTCTATGGCTACACCTTC. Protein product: CASSYDPGQGFYGYTF.

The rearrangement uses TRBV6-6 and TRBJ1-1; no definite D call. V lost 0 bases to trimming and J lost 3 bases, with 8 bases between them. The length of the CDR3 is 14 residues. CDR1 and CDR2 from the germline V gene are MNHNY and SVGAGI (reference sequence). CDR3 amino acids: CASSYSGFYTEAFF. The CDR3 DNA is TGTGCCAGCAGTTACTCGGGGTTTTACACTGAAGCTTTCTTT.

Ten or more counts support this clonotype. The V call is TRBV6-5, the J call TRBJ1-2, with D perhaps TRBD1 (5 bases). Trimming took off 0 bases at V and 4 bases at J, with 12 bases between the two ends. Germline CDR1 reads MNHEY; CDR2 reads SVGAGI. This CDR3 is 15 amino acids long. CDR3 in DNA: TGTGCCAGCAGTTACTCGCCCCGGGACTCCTATGGCTACACCTTC. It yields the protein CASSYSPRDSYGYTF.

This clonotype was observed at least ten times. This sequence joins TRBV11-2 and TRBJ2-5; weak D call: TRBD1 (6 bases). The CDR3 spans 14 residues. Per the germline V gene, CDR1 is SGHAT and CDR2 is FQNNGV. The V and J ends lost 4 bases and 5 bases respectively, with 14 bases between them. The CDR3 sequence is CASSYPYRAETQYF. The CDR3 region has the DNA TGTGCCAGCAGCTACCCCTACAGGGCGGAGACCCAGTACTTC.

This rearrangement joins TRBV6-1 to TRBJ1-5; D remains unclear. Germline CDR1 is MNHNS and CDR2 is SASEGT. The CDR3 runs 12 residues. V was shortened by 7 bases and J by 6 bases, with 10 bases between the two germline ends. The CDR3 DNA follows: TGTGCCAGCAACTTAGGGAGTCAGCCCCAGCATTTT. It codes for CASNLGSQPQHF.

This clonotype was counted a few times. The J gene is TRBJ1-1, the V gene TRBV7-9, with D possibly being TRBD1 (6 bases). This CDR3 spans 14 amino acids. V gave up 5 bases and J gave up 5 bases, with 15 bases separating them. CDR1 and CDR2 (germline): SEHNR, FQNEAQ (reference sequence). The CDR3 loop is CASSDWGGGTEAFF. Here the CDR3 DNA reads TGTGCCAGCAGCGACTGGGGAGGGGGAACTGAAGCTTTCTTT.

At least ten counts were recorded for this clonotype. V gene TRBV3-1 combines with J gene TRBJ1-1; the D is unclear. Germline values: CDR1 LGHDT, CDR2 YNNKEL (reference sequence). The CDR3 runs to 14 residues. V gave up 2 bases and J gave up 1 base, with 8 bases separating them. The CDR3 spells CASSQRSRNTEAFF. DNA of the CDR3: TGTGCCAGCAGCCAAAGGAGCAGGAACACTGAAGCTTTCTTT.

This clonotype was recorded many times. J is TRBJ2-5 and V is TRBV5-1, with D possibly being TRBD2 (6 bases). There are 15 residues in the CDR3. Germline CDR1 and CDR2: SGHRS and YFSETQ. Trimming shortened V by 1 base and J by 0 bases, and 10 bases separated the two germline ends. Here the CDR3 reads CASSLQRADQETQYF. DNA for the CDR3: TGCGCCAGCAGCTTGCAGCGGGCGGACCAAGAGACCCAGTACTTC.

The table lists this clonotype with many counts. CDR3 DNA sequence: TGTGCCAGCAGCTTAGATGAGGCCAGATTAAACTCACCCCTCCACTTT. Encoded protein: CASSLDEARLNSPLHF. This rearrangement joins TRBV7-8 to TRBJ1-6; D is unclear. Germline lookup yields CDR1 SGHVS and CDR2 FQNEAQ. Trimming removed 1 base from V and 10 bases from J, with 17 bases in between. The CDR3 has 16 amino acids.

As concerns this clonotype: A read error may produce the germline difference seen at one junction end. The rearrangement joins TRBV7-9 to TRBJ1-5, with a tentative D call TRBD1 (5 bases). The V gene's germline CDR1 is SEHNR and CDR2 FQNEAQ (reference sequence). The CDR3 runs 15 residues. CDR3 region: CARSFSGNSNQPQHF. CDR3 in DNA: TGTGCCAGAAGCTTTTCAGGGAATAGCAATCAGCCCCAGCATTTT.

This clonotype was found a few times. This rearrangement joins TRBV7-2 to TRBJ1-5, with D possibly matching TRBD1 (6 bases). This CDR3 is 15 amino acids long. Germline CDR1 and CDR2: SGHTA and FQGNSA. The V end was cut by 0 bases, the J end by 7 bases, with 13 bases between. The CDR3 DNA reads TGTGCCAGCAGCTTAGCACAGGGTTACGGCCAGCCCCAGCATTTT. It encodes CASSLAQGYGQPQHF.

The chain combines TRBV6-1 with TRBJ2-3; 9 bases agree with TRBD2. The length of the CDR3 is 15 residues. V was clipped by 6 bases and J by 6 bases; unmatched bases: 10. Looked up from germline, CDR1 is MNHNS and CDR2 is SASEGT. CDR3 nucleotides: TGTGCCAGCAGCTCCCTAGCGGGGCAAGCCGATACGCAGTATTTT. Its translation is CASSSLAGQADTQYF.

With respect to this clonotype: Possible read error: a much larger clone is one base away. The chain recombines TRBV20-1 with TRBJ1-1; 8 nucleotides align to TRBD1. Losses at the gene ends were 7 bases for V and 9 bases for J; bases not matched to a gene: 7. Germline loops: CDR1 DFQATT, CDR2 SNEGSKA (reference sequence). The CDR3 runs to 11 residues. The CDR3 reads CSVLRDRKAFF. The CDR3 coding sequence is TGCAGTGTTCTCCGGGACAGGAAAGCTTTCTTT.

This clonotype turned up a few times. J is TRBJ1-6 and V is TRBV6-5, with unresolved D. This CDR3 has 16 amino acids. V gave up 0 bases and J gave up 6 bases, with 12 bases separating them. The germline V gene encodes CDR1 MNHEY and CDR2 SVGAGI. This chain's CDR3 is CASSYSGRPANSPLHF. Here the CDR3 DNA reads TGTGCCAGCAGTTACTCGGGTCGACCGGCTAATTCACCCCTCCACTTT.

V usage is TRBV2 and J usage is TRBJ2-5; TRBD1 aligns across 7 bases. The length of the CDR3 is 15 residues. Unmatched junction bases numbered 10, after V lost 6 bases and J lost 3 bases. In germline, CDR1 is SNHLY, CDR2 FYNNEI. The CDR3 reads CASSLTGKIEETQYF. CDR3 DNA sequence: TGTGCCAGCAGCCTGACAGGGAAGATAGAAGAGACCCAGTACTTC.

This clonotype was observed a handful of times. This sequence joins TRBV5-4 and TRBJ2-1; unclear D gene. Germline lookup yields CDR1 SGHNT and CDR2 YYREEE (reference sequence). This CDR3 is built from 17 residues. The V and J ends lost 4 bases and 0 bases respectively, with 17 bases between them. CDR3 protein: CASSHKRIGSSYNEQFF. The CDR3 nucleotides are TGTGCCAGCAGCCACAAGAGGATAGGTAGCTCCTACAATGAGCAGTTCTTC.

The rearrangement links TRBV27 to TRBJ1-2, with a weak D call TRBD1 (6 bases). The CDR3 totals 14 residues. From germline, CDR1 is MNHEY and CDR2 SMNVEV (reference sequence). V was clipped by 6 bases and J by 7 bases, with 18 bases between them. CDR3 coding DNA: TGTGCCAGCAGACCGAACACAGGGCGTTCTGGCTACACCTTC. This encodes CASRPNTGRSGYTF.

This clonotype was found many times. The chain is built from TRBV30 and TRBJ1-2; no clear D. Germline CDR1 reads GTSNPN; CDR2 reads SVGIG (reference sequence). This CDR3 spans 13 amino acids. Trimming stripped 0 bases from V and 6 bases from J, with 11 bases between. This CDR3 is CAWSVLRGNGYTF. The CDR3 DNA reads TGTGCCTGGAGTGTACTTAGAGGGAATGGCTACACCTTC.

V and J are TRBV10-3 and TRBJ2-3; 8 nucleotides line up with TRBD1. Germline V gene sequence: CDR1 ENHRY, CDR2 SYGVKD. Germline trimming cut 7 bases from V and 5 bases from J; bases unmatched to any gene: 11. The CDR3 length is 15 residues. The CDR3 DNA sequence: TGTGCCATCAAGACCGGACAGGGAGGACAAGATACGCAGTATTTT. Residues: CAIKTGQGGQDTQYF.

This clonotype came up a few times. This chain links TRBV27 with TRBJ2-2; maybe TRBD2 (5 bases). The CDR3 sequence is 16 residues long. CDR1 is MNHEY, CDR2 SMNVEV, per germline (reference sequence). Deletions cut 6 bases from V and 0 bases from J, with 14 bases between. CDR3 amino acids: CASSTSRPPNTGELFF. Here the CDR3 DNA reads TGTGCCAGCAGCACTAGTAGACCCCCGAACACCGGGGAGCTGTTTTTT.